There are a few counts of the clone carrying this T cell receptor (beta chain). The antigen is not known. Sequenced with the Oncomine TCR Beta short-read assay was DNA taken from cultured CD4+ T cells. In this case, cultured CD4+ T cells provided the extracted genomic DNA. TCRdb analysed the PCR reads with MiXCR anew, one entry per CDR3 protein. This sample yields 15,000 to 20,000 distinct CDR3 sequences, of which 40% to 50% are seen a single time; approximately 4.4% belongs to the top ten. Trimming stripped 5 bases from V and 3 bases from J, with 8 bases between. Germline V gives CDR1 SGHTA, CDR2 FQGNSA. The CDR3 length is 14 residues. Stated treatment: roughly 10-day PBMC culture with coronavirus spike peptide pools or control peptides (ViraFEST assay). These data come from a study of vaccination and CD4 T cells after COVID-19.

Sequenced here: CD4+ T cells from blood, cultured in vitro, sampled before SARS-CoV-2 vaccination. The V and J genes are TRBV7-2 and TRBJ1-6; D might be TRBD1 (6 bases). The receptor was derived from a human donor who had recovered from COVID-19. The CDR3 loop is CASSPRGYNSPLHF. The CDR3 coding sequence is TGTGCCAGCAGCCCCAGGGGCTATAATTCACCCCTCCACTTT.